The TCR beta chain under discussion was sequenced for a study of T cells in Graves' hyperthyroidism and ophthalmopathy. Study outcomes and limitations: A 13 V-J signature model discriminated ophthalmopathy versus stable hyperthyroidism. In the blood, most expanded thyroid clonotypes above 0.001 appeared as well.

The CDR3 has 14 residues. Germline assignment: CDR1 DFQATT and CDR2 SNEGSKA (reference sequence). The table lists this clonotype with many counts. Its antigen remains unknown. From RNA transcripts, TCR beta CDR3 regions were amplified. Using the HTBI primer set, a first-round RT-PCR was run on the TCR CDR3. TCRdb reprocessed the multiplex PCR reads with MiXCR, giving one entry per CDR3 protein. The sample records about 690,000 distinct CDR3 sequences, roughly 17% being singletons. The J gene is TRBJ1-5, the V gene TRBV20-1; 9 nucleotides agree with TRBD1. The sequencing input was blood. This receptor was taken from a man aged 50-60 years with Graves' hyperthyroidism. CDR3: CSQTGGRGNQPQHF. CDR3 sequence (DNA): TGCAGCCAAACAGGGGGCAGGGGCAATCAGCCCCAGCATTTT.